Presented here are 27 T cell receptor beta chains from one specimen sequenced in a study of shared clonotypes between healthy human individuals. Here immunoSEQ multiplex PCR was the method, and the copy in TCRdb shows in-frame clones only, minus some. The table records about 2.3 million clones, 90% to 95% of them present only once. The sample taken for sequencing was naive CD4+ T cells from PBMCs. Subset meaning: CD45RA+ positively selected. These receptors all come from a man younger than 35 in good health. Some clones in this sample may be carry-over from other donors' samples.

The chain recombines TRBV10-3 with TRBJ1-1; 8 bases agree with TRBD1. After removal of 6 bases from V and 5 bases from J, the junction contained 5 bases not matched to a gene. Germline V lookup: CDR1 ENHRY, CDR2 SYGVKD. The CDR3 loop spans 13 amino acids. The CDR3 region is CAIRDRAETEAFF. DNA of the CDR3: TGTGCCATCAGGGACAGGGCGGAGACTGAAGCTTTCTTT.

The CDR3, as DNA: TGCGCCAGCAGCTACCGGGACAGGGCGTTCTCTGGGGCCAACGTCCTGACTTTC. This gives the protein CASSYRDRAFSGANVLTF. The rearrangement links TRBV5-1 to TRBJ2-6; 9 nucleotides line up with TRBD1. V gave up 3 bases and J gave up 0 bases; unmatched junction bases: 7. Germline lookup yields CDR1 SGHRS and CDR2 YFSETQ. The CDR3 loop spans 18 amino acids.

The chain combines TRBV7-2 with TRBJ2-7; TRBD2 is a possible D gene (5 bases). V lost 1 base to trimming and J lost 9 bases, with 7 bases between them. The V gene's germline CDR1 is SGHTA and CDR2 FQGNSA. This CDR3 has 11 amino acids. As DNA, the CDR3 is TGTGCCAGCAGCTTAGGGGCGGGGCAGTACTTC. Its protein is CASSLGAGQYF.

This clone showed up just once. The V and J genes are TRBV28 and TRBJ1-4, with 10 bases aligning to TRBD1. J lost 7 bases, V lost 4 bases, and 6 bases had no gene match. This CDR3 is 15 amino acids long. Germline CDR1 MDHEN, CDR2 SYDVKM. The CDR3 bases are TGTGCCAGCAGTTCGACAGGGGGCGCGGCTGAAAAACTGTTTTTT. As protein: CASSSTGGAAEKLFF.

This chain connects TRBV28 to TRBJ2-7, with 13 nucleotides matching TRBD2. CDR1 is MDHEN and CDR2 is SYDVKM in the germline V gene. This CDR3 is built from 21 residues. Germline trimming cut 2 bases from V and 3 bases from J; bases unmatched to any gene: 19. In DNA form, the CDR3 reads TGTGCCAGCAGTTTAGGCGGACTAGCGGGAGTTATGGGGAGGGGTCTCTACGAGCAGTACTTC. As protein: CASSLGGLAGVMGRGLYEQYF.

The chain carries TRBV7-8 and TRBJ2-7; no reliable D call. From germline, CDR1 is SGHVS and CDR2 FQNEAQ. The V gene lost 4 bases and the J gene lost 3 bases, with 19 bases spanning the gap. The CDR3 totals 16 residues. The CDR3 nucleotides read TGTGCCAGCAGCTCCGAGGCCTACCGATCTTTCTACGAGCAGTACTTC. It codes for CASSSEAYRSFYEQYF.

This sequence joins TRBV28 and TRBJ1-6; 7 bases are a match to TRBD1. V trimming: 5 bases; J trimming: 5 bases; junction bases outside the gene matches: 12. The germline V gene has CDR1 MDHEN and CDR2 SYDVKM. This CDR3 is 17 amino acids long. The CDR3 region has the DNA TGTGCCAGCAGTCTTAGTAGGCAGGGGGTGAATAATTCACCCCTCCACTTT. This codes for CASSLSRQGVNNSPLHF.

The V call is TRBV7-3, the J call TRBJ2-2; 9 bases align to TRBD1. Germline V gene data show CDR1 as SGHTA and CDR2 as FQGTGA. V trimming: 4 bases; J trimming: 5 bases; junction bases outside the gene matches: 8. The CDR3 consists of 16 residues. In DNA, the CDR3 is TGTGCCAGCAGCTCCGACCGGACAGGGGTAACCGGGGAGCTGTTTTTT. Residues: CASSSDRTGVTGELFF. The variable domain in full, with the rest retrieved from reference TRBV7-3 and TRBJ2-2, is GAGVSQTPSNKVTEKGKYVELRCDPISGHTALYWYRQSLGQGPEFLIYFQGTGAADDSGLPNDRFFAVRPEGSVSTLKIQRTERGDSAVYLCASSSDRTGVTGELFFGEGSRLTVL.

J is TRBJ1-2 and V is TRBV29-1, with unresolved D. The CDR3 totals 9 residues. CDR1 and CDR2 (germline): SQVTM, ANQGSEA. The V and J ends lost 3 bases and 9 bases respectively, with 5 bases between them. This CDR3 reads CSVEGSYTF. The CDR3 DNA reads TGCAGCGTTGAGGGGAGCTACACCTTC.

As to this clone: Other DNA sequences in this specimen translate into the identical CDR3. The chain combines TRBV11-2 with TRBJ1-1; D not resolved. Germline loops: CDR1 SGHAT, CDR2 FQNNGV. The germline V and J ends were trimmed by 1 base and 0 bases, with 6 bases remaining between them. The length of the CDR3 is 14 residues. CDR3 amino acids: CASSLVRLNTEAFF. CDR3 nucleotides: TGTGCCAGCAGCTTAGTCAGGTTGAACACTGAAGCTTTCTTT.

This chain uses TRBV6-1 with TRBJ2-2; tentatively, D is TRBD1 (5 bases). V gave up 5 bases and J gave up 1 base, with 8 bases separating them. The germline V gene encodes CDR1 MNHNS and CDR2 SASEGT. CDR3 length: 14 amino acids. The CDR3 loop reads CASSWGRNTGELFF. The CDR3 DNA sequence: TGTGCCAGCAGTTGGGGCAGGAACACCGGGGAGCTGTTTTTT.

The V call is TRBV4-3, the J call TRBJ1-3; D is uncertain. This CDR3 contains 14 residues. Germline CDR1 and CDR2: LGHNA and YSLEER. V shed 3 bases and J shed 1 base, with 7 bases lying between them. For the CDR3, the DNA is TGCGCCAGCAGCCATGAAGGATCTGGAAACACCATATATTTT. As protein: CASSHEGSGNTIYF.

The CDR3 reads CASSLIGGSEGYTF. CDR3 DNA: TGTGCCAGCAGCTTAATAGGGGGGTCCGAAGGCTACACCTTC. This rearrangement joins TRBV7-9 to TRBJ1-2, with D possibly matching TRBD1 (6 bases). Trimming took 2 bases from V and 8 from J, leaving 15 bases between them. This CDR3 has 14 amino acids. Germline V gives CDR1 SEHNR, CDR2 FQNEAQ (reference sequence).

This clone was seen just once. The chain uses TRBV2 and TRBJ2-1; the match to TRBD2 covers 9 bases. Germline CDR1 is SNHLY and CDR2 is FYNNEI. Trimming at V came to 6 bases and at J to 3 bases, leaving 3 bases not matched to a gene. The CDR3 runs 14 residues. This CDR3 reads CASRTSGYYNEQFF. For the CDR3, the DNA is TGTGCCAGCAGAACTAGCGGGTACTACAATGAGCAGTTCTTC.

The genes are TRBV11-3 and TRBJ2-5; 7 bases agree with TRBD1. The CDR3 consists of 16 residues. Germline lookup yields CDR1 SGHNT and CDR2 YENEEA. The J segment lost 1 base and the V segment lost 5 bases, leaving 10 bases of the junction unmatched. CDR3 bases: TGTGCCAGCAGCCCAGGGAATACAGGGGCCCAAGAGACCCAGTACTTC. It is translated as CASSPGNTGAQETQYF.

The rearrangement links TRBV7-8 to TRBJ2-3, with a tentative D call TRBD2 (6 bases). The CDR3 contains 16 residues. The germline V gene encodes CDR1 SGHVS and CDR2 FQNEAQ. The ends were cut back, 3 bases at V and 0 bases at J, with 13 bases in the middle. The CDR3 loop is CASSFLSGASTDTQYF. The DNA for the CDR3 is TGTGCCAGCAGCTTTCTTAGCGGAGCCAGCACAGATACGCAGTATTTT.

The J gene is TRBJ2-7, the V gene TRBV7-3; 8 nucleotides align to TRBD2. Trimming removed 5 bases from V and 7 bases from J; junction bases left unmatched: 13. Germline-derived CDR1 and CDR2 are SGHTA and FQGTGA. The CDR3 runs to 15 residues. The CDR3 DNA is TGTGCCAGCAGCCCCCACGCGGGAGGCGCTGGAGAGCAGTACTTC. The encoded protein is CASSPHAGGAGEQYF.

This sequence joins TRBV9 and TRBJ1-2; perhaps TRBD1 as D (5 bases). CDR1 is SGDLS and CDR2 is YYNGEE in the germline V gene. Trimming removed 4 bases from V and 8 bases from J, with 21 bases in between. The CDR3 runs 15 residues. The CDR3: CASSSRNQGGTGYTF. As DNA, the CDR3 is TGTGCCAGCAGCTCCCGGAATCAGGGCGGGACCGGCTACACCTTC. The entire variable domain, with the rest obtained from reference TRBV9 and TRBJ1-2, is as follows: DSGVTQTPKHLITATGQRVTLRCSPRSGDLSVYWYQQSLDQGLQFLIQYYNGEERAKGNILERFSAQQFPDLHSELNLSSLELGDSALYFCASSSRNQGGTGYTFGSGTRLTVV.

V gene TRBV5-5 combines with J gene TRBJ1-1; 7 nucleotides match TRBD1. CDR1 is SGHKS, CDR2 YYEKEE, per germline (reference sequence). With 0 bases clipped from V and 4 bases from J, the junction kept 6 bases outside the gene matches. The CDR3 has 15 amino acids. CDR3 sequence: CASSLVDRAFTEAFF. The CDR3 DNA reads TGTGCCAGCAGCTTGGTCGACAGGGCGTTCACTGAAGCTTTCTTT.

The chain joins TRBV9 to TRBJ2-1; unclear D gene. The CDR3 totals 14 residues. Trimming stripped 4 bases from V and 3 bases from J, with 11 bases between. The germline V gene encodes CDR1 SGDLS and CDR2 YYNGEE. DNA for the CDR3: TGTGCCAGCAGCTGGGCAGCCGACTACAATGAGCAGTTCTTC. Amino acids: CASSWAADYNEQFF. The complete variable domain, with remaining parts taken from reference TRBV9 and TRBJ2-1, reads DSGVTQTPKHLITATGQRVTLRCSPRSGDLSVYWYQQSLDQGLQFLIQYYNGEERAKGNILERFSAQQFPDLHSELNLSSLELGDSALYFCASSWAADYNEQFFGPGTRLTVL.

The chain couples TRBV7-9 to TRBJ2-7; D could derive from TRBD1 or TRBD2 (6 bases each). CDR1 and CDR2 (germline): SEHNR, FQNEAQ (reference sequence). The CDR3 length is 14 residues. V shed 7 bases and J shed 6 bases, with 19 bases lying between them. The CDR3 nucleotides read TGTGCCAGCATCCAAGATGGGGGGCGTTTCGAGCAGTACTTC. It specifies CASIQDGGRFEQYF. Drawing the rest from reference TRBV7-9 and TRBJ2-7, the complete variable domain is DTGVSQNPRHKITKRGQNVTFRCDPISEHNRLYWYRQTLGQGPEFLTYFQNEAQLEKSRLLSDRFSAERPKGSFSTLEIQRTEQGDSAMYLCASIQDGGRFEQYFGPGTRLTVT.

The CDR3 here is CASSLGSLREGQYEQYF. Here the CDR3 DNA reads TGCGCCAGCAGCTTGGGGAGCCTGCGGGAGGGCCAGTACGAGCAGTACTTC. The chain carries TRBV5-1 and TRBJ2-7; 9 bases match TRBD2. CDR3 length: 17 amino acids. J gave up 4 bases and V 0 bases, and 11 bases lay outside the gene matches. Germline values: CDR1 SGHRS, CDR2 YFSETQ.

Concerning this clone itself: The same CDR3 is also encoded by other DNA sequences in this sample. The gene calls are TRBV6-6 and TRBJ2-5; no clear D. The CDR3 sequence is 12 residues long. The V end was cut by 2 bases, the J end by 2 bases, with 3 bases between. Germline CDR1 is MNHNY and CDR2 is SVGAGI (reference sequence). CDR3 residues: CASSYAQETQYF. Written as DNA, the CDR3 is TGTGCCAGCAGTTACGCGCAAGAGACCCAGTACTTC.

The chain links TRBV10-2 to TRBJ2-5; possible D gene TRBD1, 5 bases. The V and J ends lost 8 bases and 2 bases respectively, with 15 bases between them. The CDR3 contains 14 residues. Germline values: CDR1 WSHSY, CDR2 SAAADI. The chain's CDR3 is CASLGLRAQETQYF. CDR3 coding DNA: TGCGCCAGCCTGGGGCTCCGGGCACAAGAGACCCAGTACTTC.

The V and J genes are TRBV25-1 and TRBJ1-3; D is uncertain. The CDR3 is 13 residues long. V was pared by 6 bases and J by 5 bases, with 11 bases between. From germline, CDR1 is MGHDK and CDR2 SYGVNS. CDR3 sequence: CASRHSARNTIYF. The CDR3 nucleotides are TGTGCCAGCAGGCACAGCGCCCGAAACACCATATATTTT.

A single count supports this clone. The chain uses TRBV6-6 and TRBJ1-1; D may be TRBD1 (5 bases). V shed 6 bases and J shed 7 bases, with 15 bases lying between them. This CDR3 comprises 13 residues. Germline V CDR1 and CDR2: MNHNY, SVGAGI (reference sequence). CDR3 in DNA: TGTGCCAGCAGGGGCGGGGCCGAAGATGAAGCTTTCTTT. Translated: CASRGGAEDEAFF.

The chain combines TRBV11-2 with TRBJ2-6; no definite D call. With 5 bases removed from V and 0 bases from J, the gap between germline ends came to 17 bases. Germline CDR1 reads SGHAT; CDR2 reads FQNNGV. This CDR3 comprises 18 residues. The DNA of the CDR3 is TGTGCCAGCAGCCACTCCGTTGGGCTCTCCTCTGGGGCCAACGTCCTGACTTTC. Translating it yields CASSHSVGLSSGANVLTF.